This T cell receptor (beta chain) was recovered during a study of T cells in Graves' hyperthyroidism and ophthalmopathy. What was amplified from RNA transcripts were TCR beta CDR3 regions. RT-PCR in the first round (using the HTBI primer set) targeted the TCR CDR3. A single record per CDR3 protein comes from TCRdb applying MiXCR to the multiplex PCR reads. The table records 600,000 to 850,000 distinct CDR3 sequences, roughly a sixth of them present only once. Looked up from germline, CDR1 is SEHNR and CDR2 is FQNEAQ (reference sequence). The CDR3 contains 17 residues. V dropped 0 bases and J dropped 2; count of bases not matched to a gene: 8. The sample holds many counts of this clonotype.

The origin of this receptor is a woman between 45 and 65 years old with Graves' hyperthyroidism that later progressed to Graves' ophthalmopathy. The specimen sequenced was blood. J is TRBJ2-5 and V is TRBV7-9; 8 bases agree with TRBD2. The CDR3 here is CASSLAGRVARQETQYF. CDR3 DNA: TGTGCCAGCAGCTTAGCCGGGAGGGTAGCACGTCAAGAGACCCAGTACTTC.